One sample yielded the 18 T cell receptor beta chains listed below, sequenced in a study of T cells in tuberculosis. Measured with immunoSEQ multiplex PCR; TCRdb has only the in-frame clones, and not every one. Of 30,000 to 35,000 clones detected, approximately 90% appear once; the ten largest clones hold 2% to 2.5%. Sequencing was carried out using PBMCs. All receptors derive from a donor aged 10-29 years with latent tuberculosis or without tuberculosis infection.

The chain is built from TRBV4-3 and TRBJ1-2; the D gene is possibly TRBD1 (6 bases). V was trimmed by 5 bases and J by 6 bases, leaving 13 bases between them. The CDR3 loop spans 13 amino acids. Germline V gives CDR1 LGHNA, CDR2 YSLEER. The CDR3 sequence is CASSFKSGDGYTF. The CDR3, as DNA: TGCGCCAGCAGCTTCAAATCAGGGGATGGCTACACCTTC.

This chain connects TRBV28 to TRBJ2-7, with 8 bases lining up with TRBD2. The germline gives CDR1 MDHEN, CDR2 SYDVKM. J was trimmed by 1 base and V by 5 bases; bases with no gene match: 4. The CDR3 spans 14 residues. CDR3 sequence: CASSKRESSYEQYF. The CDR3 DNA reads TGTGCCAGCAGTAAGCGGGAGTCTTCCTACGAGCAGTACTTC.

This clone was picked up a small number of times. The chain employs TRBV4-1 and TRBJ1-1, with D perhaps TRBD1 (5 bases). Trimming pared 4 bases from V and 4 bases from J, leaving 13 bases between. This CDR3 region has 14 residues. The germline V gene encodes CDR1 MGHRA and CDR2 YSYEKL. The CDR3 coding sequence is TGCGCCAGCAGCCGGGGGGACGGGGGCACTGAAGCTTTCTTT. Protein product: CASSRGDGGTEAFF.

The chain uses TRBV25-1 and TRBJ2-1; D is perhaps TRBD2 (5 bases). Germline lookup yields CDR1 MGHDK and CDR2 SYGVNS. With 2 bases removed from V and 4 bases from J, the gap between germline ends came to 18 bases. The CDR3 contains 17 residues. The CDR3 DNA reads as TGTGCCAGCAGTGAAGTCTGGGATCCCAGAGGGTACAATGAGCAGTTCTTC. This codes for CASSEVWDPRGYNEQFF.

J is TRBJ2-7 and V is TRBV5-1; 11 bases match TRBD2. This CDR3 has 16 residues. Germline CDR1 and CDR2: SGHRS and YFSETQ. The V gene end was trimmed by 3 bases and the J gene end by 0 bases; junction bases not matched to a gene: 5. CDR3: CASSSMTSGASYEQYF. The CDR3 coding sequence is TGCGCCAGCAGCTCTATGACTAGCGGGGCCTCCTACGAGCAGTACTTC.

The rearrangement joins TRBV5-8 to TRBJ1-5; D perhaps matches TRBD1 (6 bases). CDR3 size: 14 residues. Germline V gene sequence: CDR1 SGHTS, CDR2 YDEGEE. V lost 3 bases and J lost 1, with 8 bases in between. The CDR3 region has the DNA TGTGCCAGCAGCTCGAGGGGGAGCAATCAGCCCCAGCATTTT. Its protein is CASSSRGSNQPQHF.

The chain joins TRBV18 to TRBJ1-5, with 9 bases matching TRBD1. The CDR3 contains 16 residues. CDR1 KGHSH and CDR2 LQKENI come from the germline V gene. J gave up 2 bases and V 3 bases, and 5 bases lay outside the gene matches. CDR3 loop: CASSPSGTGRNQPQHF. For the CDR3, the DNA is TGTGCCAGCTCACCTTCCGGGACAGGGCGCAATCAGCCCCAGCATTTT. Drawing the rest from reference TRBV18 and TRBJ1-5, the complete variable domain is NAGVMQNPRHLVRRRGQEARLRCSPMKGHSHVYWYRQLPEEGLKFMVYLQKENIIDESGMPKERFSAEFPKEGPSILRIQQVVRGDSAAYFCASSPSGTGRNQPQHFGDGTRLSIL.

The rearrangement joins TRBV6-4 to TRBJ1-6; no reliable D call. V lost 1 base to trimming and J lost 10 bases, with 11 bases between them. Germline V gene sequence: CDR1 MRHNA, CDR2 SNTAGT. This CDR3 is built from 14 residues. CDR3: CASSDLLWESPLHF. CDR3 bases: TGTGCCAGCAGTGACTTGTTATGGGAGTCACCCCTCCACTTT.

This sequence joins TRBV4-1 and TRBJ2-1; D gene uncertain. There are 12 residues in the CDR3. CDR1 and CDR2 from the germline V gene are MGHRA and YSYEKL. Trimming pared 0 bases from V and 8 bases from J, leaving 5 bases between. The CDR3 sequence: CASSQDFYEQFF. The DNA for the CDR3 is TGCGCCAGCAGCCAAGATTTCTATGAGCAGTTCTTC.

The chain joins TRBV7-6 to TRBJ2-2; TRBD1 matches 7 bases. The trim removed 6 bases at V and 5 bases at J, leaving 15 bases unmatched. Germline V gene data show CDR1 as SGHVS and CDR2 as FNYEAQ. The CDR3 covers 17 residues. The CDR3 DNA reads TGTGCCAGCAGTCCCGAAAGTGACAGGGTATGGACCGGGGAGCTGTTTTTT. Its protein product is CASSPESDRVWTGELFF.

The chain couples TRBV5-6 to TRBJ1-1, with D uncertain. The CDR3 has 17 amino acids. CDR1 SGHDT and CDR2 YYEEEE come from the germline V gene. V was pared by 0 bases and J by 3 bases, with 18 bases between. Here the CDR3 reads CASSLELGRVTYTEAFF. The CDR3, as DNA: TGTGCCAGCAGCTTGGAACTTGGGCGGGTCACCTACACTGAAGCTTTCTTT.

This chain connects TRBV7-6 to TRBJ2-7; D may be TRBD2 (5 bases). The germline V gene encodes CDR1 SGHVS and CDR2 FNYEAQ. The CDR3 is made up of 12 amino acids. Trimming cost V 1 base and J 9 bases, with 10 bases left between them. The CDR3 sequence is CASSLGEGAQYF. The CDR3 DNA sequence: TGTGCCAGCAGCTTAGGAGAGGGCGCGCAGTACTTC.

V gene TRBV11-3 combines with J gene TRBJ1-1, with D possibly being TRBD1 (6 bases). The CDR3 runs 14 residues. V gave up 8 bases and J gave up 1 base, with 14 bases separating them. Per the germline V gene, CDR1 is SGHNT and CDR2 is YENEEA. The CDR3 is CASSKGETNTEAFF. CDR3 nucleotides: TGTGCCAGCTCCAAGGGGGAGACGAACACTGAAGCTTTCTTT.

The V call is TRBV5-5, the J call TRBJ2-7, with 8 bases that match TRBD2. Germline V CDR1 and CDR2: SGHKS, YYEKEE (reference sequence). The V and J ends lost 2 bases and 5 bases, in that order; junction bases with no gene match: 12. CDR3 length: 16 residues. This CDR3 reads CASSFLPGSGMDEQYF. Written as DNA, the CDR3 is TGTGCCAGCAGCTTCCTCCCTGGTAGCGGGATGGACGAGCAGTACTTC.

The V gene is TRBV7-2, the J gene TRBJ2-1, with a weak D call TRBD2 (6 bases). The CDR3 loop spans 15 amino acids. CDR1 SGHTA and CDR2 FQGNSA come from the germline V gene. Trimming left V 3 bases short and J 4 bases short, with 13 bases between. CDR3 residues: CASSLSRDSYNEQFF. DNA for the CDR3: TGTGCCAGCAGCTTGTCCCGGGACTCTTACAATGAGCAGTTCTTC.

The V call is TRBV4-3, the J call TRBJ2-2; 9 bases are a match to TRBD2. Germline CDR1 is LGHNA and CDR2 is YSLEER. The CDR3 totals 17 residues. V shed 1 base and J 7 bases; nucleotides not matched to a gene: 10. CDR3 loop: CASSQVLAGAPGGELFF. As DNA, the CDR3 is TGCGCCAGCAGCCAAGTTTTAGCGGGGGCCCCGGGCGGGGAGCTGTTTTTT.

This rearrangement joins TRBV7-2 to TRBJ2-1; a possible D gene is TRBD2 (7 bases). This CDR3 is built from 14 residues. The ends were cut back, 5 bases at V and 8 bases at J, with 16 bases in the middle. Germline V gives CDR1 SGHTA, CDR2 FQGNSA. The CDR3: CASSDTGGLDEQFF. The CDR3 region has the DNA TGTGCCAGCAGCGATACCGGGGGGCTCGATGAGCAGTTCTTC.

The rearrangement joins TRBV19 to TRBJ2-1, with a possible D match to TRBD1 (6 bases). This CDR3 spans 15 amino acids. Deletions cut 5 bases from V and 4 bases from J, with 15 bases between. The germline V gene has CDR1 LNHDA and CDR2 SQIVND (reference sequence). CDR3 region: CASSVSGQKYNEQFF. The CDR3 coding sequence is TGTGCCAGTAGTGTCTCGGGACAAAAGTACAATGAGCAGTTCTTC.